These T cell receptor beta chains were read from a single sample in a study of T cells in Graves' hyperthyroidism and ophthalmopathy. TCRdb re-analysed the multiplex PCR reads in MiXCR, keeping a single row per CDR3 protein. Of some 440,000 distinct CDR3 sequences listed, approximately 14% are singletons. Source material: blood. The receptor set was obtained from a woman aged 18-29 years with Graves' hyperthyroidism. Each CDR3 is given with its conserved first and last residue. A D gene is named only where the DNA matches it firmly. Clone size is stated in some rows and not others, as once, few, many or a class when expanded.

>TRBV6-5|TRBJ2-1|.|.
TGTGCCAGCAGTTACTCGCCCCTGAGCTCCTACAATGAGCAGTTCTTC
CASSYSPLSSYNEQFF
>TRBV15|TRBJ2-7|.|few
TGTGCCACCAGCAGTCTAACCTACGAGCAGTACTTC
CATSSLTYEQYF
>TRBV6-2/TRBV6-3|TRBJ2-2|TRBD1|few
TGTGCCAGCAGTTACTCCCGGACAGGGGGATCCGGGGAGCTGTTTTTT
CASSYSRTGGSGELFF
>TRBV19|TRBJ1-5|TRBD1|.
TGTGCCAGTAGCCAGGGACAGGGGATTTATAGCAATCAGCCCCAGCATTTT
CASSQGQGIYSNQPQHF
>TRBV10-3|TRBJ2-6|TRBD1|.
TGTGCCATCAGGGGGACAGGAGACTCCTCTGGGGCCAACGTCCTGACTTTC
CAIRGTGDSSGANVLTF
>TRBV18|TRBJ1-5|TRBD1|many
TGTGCCAGCTCACTGACAGGGAGTCAGCCCCAGCATTTT
CASSLTGSQPQHF
>TRBV19|TRBJ1-2|.|.
TGTGCCAGTAGTCGGCAGGATGGGGTCTATGGCTACACCTTC
CASSRQDGVYGYTF
>TRBV7-2|TRBJ2-2|TRBD1|few
TGTGCCAGCAGGTACAGGGGTACCGGGGAGCTGTTTTTT
CASRYRGTGELFF
>TRBV2|TRBJ2-1|.|many
TGTGCCAGCAGGGAGGGAGGCGAAAACAATGAGCAGTTCTTC
CASREGGENNEQFF
>TRBV7-3|TRBJ2-2|TRBD2|few
TGTGCCAGCAGCCCGGTGACTAGCGGAATTACGAACACCGGGGAGCTGTTTTTT
CASSPVTSGITNTGELFF